Listed below are T cell receptor beta chains from one sample, sequenced in a study of shared clonotypes between healthy human individuals. The data were produced by immunoSEQ multiplex PCR, yet TCRdb's version contains in-frame clones alone and is incomplete. The data show approximately 320,000 clones, with about nine tenths seen just once and about 17% held by the top ten. The sequencing input was memory CD8+ T cells sorted from blood. These receptors were obtained from a man younger than 35 in good health. Each CDR3 is given with its conserved first and last residue. A D gene is named only where the DNA matches it firmly. Clone size is shown for a subset of rows, as once, few, many or a class of expanded clone.

size,D,V,J,DNA,CDR3
NA,NA,TRBV7-2,TRBJ2-1,TGTGCCAGCAGCTTAGTACTCGAGTATGAGCAGTTCTTC,CASSLVLEYEQFF
NA,NA,TRBV5-1,TRBJ2-7,TGCGCCAGCAGCCGATCCGACAGTACCTACGAGCAGTACTTC,CASSRSDSTYEQYF
NA,NA,TRBV27,TRBJ2-7,TGTGCCAGCAGTTTGCTGTCGTTTCCGGGTGCGGACTACGAGCAGTACTTC,CASSLLSFPGADYEQYF
NA,NA,TRBV5-1,TRBJ2-7,TGCGCCAGCAGCCCGCTCAGGGGTCAGACCTACGAGCAGTACTTC,CASSPLRGQTYEQYF
NA,NA,TRBV6-5,TRBJ1-1,TGTGCCAGCAGTTATGGTATGAACACTGAAGCTTTCTTT,CASSYGMNTEAFF
NA,NA,TRBV6-1,TRBJ1-6,TGTGCCAGCAGTGAAGAGAGCTCCTATAATTCACCCCTCCACTTT,CASSEESSYNSPLHF
NA,NA,TRBV11-2,TRBJ2-3,TGTGCCAGCAGCCACTCGGATGGCCCAGATACGCAGTATTTT,CASSHSDGPDTQYF
NA,NA,TRBV27,TRBJ2-7,TGTGCCAGCAGTTTTTCGACAGGGAGGATTCTCTACGAGCAGTACTTC,CASSFSTGRILYEQYF
NA,TRBD2,TRBV27,TRBJ2-7,TGTGCCAGCAGTTTATCTAGCGGGCAAACCTACGAGCAGTACTTC,CASSLSSGQTYEQYF
NA,NA,TRBV10-3,TRBJ2-5,TGTGCCACCCAGGGGGGAGAAGAGACCCAGTACTTC,CATQGGEETQYF
NA,NA,TRBV30,TRBJ2-3,TGTGCCTGGAGTTTGGAGGGTGATACGCAGTATTTT,CAWSLEGDTQYF
NA,TRBD1,TRBV19,TRBJ1-4,TGTGCCAGTAGTCCCCGGGACAGGTGGGATGAAAAACTGTTTTTT,CASSPRDRWDEKLFF
NA,TRBD1,TRBV10-3,TRBJ2-5,TGTGCCATCAGTGAGCCCGGGACAGGGGTCCAAGAGACCCAGTACTTC,CAISEPGTGVQETQYF
once,NA,TRBV28,TRBJ2-7,TGTGCCAGCAGTTTTTTCATCCACGAGCAGTACTTC,CASSFFIHEQYF
NA,NA,TRBV27,TRBJ2-1,TGTGCCAGCAGTTTAGTGGCTAGCATTCACAATGAGCAGTTCTTC,CASSLVASIHNEQFF
NA,NA,TRBV5-6,TRBJ1-2,TGTGCCAGCAGCTTGCGAGCCTATGGCTACACCTTC,CASSLRAYGYTF
NA,TRBD1,TRBV27,TRBJ2-4,TGTGCCAGCAGCACCGACAGGGAAGGGGAAAACATTCAGTACTTC,CASSTDREGENIQYF
NA,TRBD2,TRBV7-9,TRBJ2-1,TGTGCCAGCAGTTCTAGCGGGAGCGGTTACAATGAGCAGTTCTTC,CASSSSGSGYNEQFF
NA,NA,TRBV6-5,TRBJ2-2,TGTGCCAGCAGTTACTCGACCACCGGGGAGCTGTTTTTT,CASSYSTTGELFF
NA,NA,TRBV2,TRBJ1-2,TGTGCCAGCAGTGACCCGGATAACTATGGCTACACCTTC,CASSDPDNYGYTF
NA,NA,TRBV7-9,TRBJ1-1,TGTGCCAGCAGCTTAGGGGGAATCGGACGGGTTAAGGGCACTGAAGCTTTCTTT,CASSLGGIGRVKGTEAFF
NA,TRBD1,TRBV6-1,TRBJ1-5,TGTGCCAGCAGTGAATTGGGGACAGGGTATCAGCCCCAGCATTTT,CASSELGTGYQPQHF
NA,TRBD1,TRBV29-1,TRBJ1-2,TGCAGCGTTGAAGACCGGGACAGGACGCCTCGTAACTATGGCTACACCTTC,CSVEDRDRTPRNYGYTF
NA,NA,TRBV10-2,TRBJ2-5,TGCGCCAGCATCACCGTGGGAGGACAGTTGTATGCGACCCAGTACTTC,CASITVGGQLYATQYF
once,NA,TRBV6-5,TRBJ2-7,TGTGCCAGCAGTTACACCGAGAACGGGGGACCCTACGAGCAGTACTTC,CASSYTENGGPYEQYF
NA,NA,TRBV5-1,TRBJ2-2,TGCGCCAGCAGCGAAAGCCCCGGGAACACCGGGGAGCTGTTTTTT,CASSESPGNTGELFF
NA,NA,TRBV27,TRBJ2-7,TGTGCCAGCAGTTTCGTCGGGAGCATCGACGAGCAGTACTTC,CASSFVGSIDEQYF